This entry lists 7 T cell receptor beta chains sequenced from one sample in a study of T cells after yellow fever vaccination. In TCRdb, the 5' RACE reads were re-called with MiXCR into one record per CDR3 protein. The sample includes almost 600,000 distinct CDR3 sequences, approximately 15% seen only once; the top ten take about 14%. Sequenced here: PBMCs, sampled on the day of the yellow fever booster vaccination. The receptors stem from a man aged 30 to 39 who received the YFV17D yellow fever vaccine.

This clonotype was found a few times. The chain uses TRBV10-3 and TRBJ2-1, with D perhaps TRBD2 (6 bases). Per germline, CDR1 ENHRY and CDR2 SYGVKD. V was pared by 9 bases and J by 2 bases, with 14 bases between. This CDR3 comprises 14 residues. The CDR3 is CAISSASTYNEQFF. The CDR3 bases are TGTGCCATTTCTAGCGCGAGCACCTACAATGAGCAGTTCTTC.

This clonotype was detected many times. This CDR3 is CASSLGSAFTEQFF. CDR3 DNA sequence: TGTGCCAGCAGTTTGGGTAGCGCCTTCACTGAGCAGTTCTTC. This chain connects TRBV12-3 or TRBV12-4 to TRBJ2-1, with D tentatively TRBD2 (5 bases). The CDR3 extends over 14 amino acids. Trimming shortened V by 3 bases and J by 9 bases, and 15 bases separated the two germline ends.

This clonotype came up a few times. The rearrangement joins TRBV6-5 to TRBJ1-5; TRBD1 might be the D (6 bases). This CDR3 spans 15 amino acids. V dropped 0 bases and J dropped 4 bases, with 10 bases sitting between them. The germline gives CDR1 MNHEY, CDR2 SVGAGI. The CDR3 region has the DNA TGTGCCAGCAGTTACTCGTGGGGGGCGAATCAGCCCCAGCATTTT. Translation: CASSYSWGANQPQHF.

The chain carries TRBV20-1 and TRBJ2-2; 14 nucleotides line up with TRBD2. CDR3 length equals 13 residues. The junction had 0 bases not matched to a gene; V was cut back by 6 bases and J by 6 bases. Germline V gene lookup returns CDR1 DFQATT and CDR2 SNEGSKA (reference sequence). The DNA for the CDR3 is TGCAGTGCGGGACTAGCGGGAGCCGGGGAGCTGTTTTTT. As protein: CSAGLAGAGELFF.

Only a few counts were recorded for this clonotype. The rearrangement uses TRBV20-1 and TRBJ1-1, with D perhaps TRBD1 (6 bases). Germline V lookup: CDR1 DFQATT, CDR2 SNEGSKA (reference sequence). V was trimmed by 4 bases and J by 4 bases, leaving 10 bases between them. CDR3 length: 12 residues. The CDR3 loop is CSAKRGGTEAFF. Here the CDR3 DNA reads TGCAGTGCTAAAAGAGGGGGCACTGAAGCTTTCTTT.

This clonotype was recorded a few times. CDR3 sequence: CASSPTGGANEQFF. The CDR3, as DNA: TGTGCCAGCTCACCGACGGGAGGGGCGAATGAGCAGTTCTTC. The chain recombines TRBV18 with TRBJ2-1; 8 bases align to TRBD2. The CDR3 totals 14 residues. Germline CDR1 and CDR2: KGHSH and LQKENI. Trimming at V came to 3 bases and at J to 7 bases, leaving 5 bases not matched to a gene.

This clonotype has only a few counts. This chain links TRBV2 with TRBJ2-3; TRBD2 agrees at 12 bases. The CDR3 spans 15 residues. The germline gives CDR1 SNHLY, CDR2 FYNNEI. Trimming at V came to 4 bases and at J to 4 bases, leaving 3 bases not matched to a gene. The CDR3 DNA follows: TGTGCCAGCAGTGGACTAGCGGGAGACGCAGATACGCAGTATTTT. Translating it yields CASSGLAGDADTQYF.